These 17 T cell receptor beta chains share one sample of origin, sequenced in a study of cytomegalovirus exposure and HLA in healthy donors. The repertoire was sequenced with immunoSEQ multiplex PCR; TCRdb's copy has only in-frame clones and lacks some. The repertoire includes over 200,000 clones, 75% to 90% of them detected once, and over 12% sits in the top ten. Sequencing was performed on PBMCs. The receptors were sampled from a young woman in good health and CMV-seropositive.

The chain links TRBV5-1 to TRBJ2-2; D ambiguous. The CDR3 covers 12 residues. Germline assignment: CDR1 SGHRS and CDR2 YFSETQ. Deletions cut 3 bases from V and 7 bases from J, with 7 bases between. DNA for the CDR3: TGCGCCAGCAGCTACTCGGGCGGGGAGCTGTTTTTT. It translates to CASSYSGGELFF.

This clone was seen a handful of times. The chain carries TRBV2 and TRBJ2-7, with D perhaps TRBD1 (5 bases). This CDR3 has 12 residues. Germline loops: CDR1 SNHLY, CDR2 FYNNEI. Trimming removed 8 bases at V and 7 bases at J, with 15 bases between. CDR3 nucleotides: TGTGCCAGCGGTAATGATCAGGGTGAGCAGTACTTC. Protein sequence: CASGNDQGEQYF.

V gene TRBV28 combines with J gene TRBJ2-3; D may match TRBD1 or TRBD2 (5 bases each). Germline values: CDR1 MDHEN, CDR2 SYDVKM. This CDR3 has 16 amino acids. The V and J ends lost 1 base and 2 bases respectively, with 13 bases between them. CDR3 in amino acids: CASSLSRDGYTDTQYF. CDR3 sequence (DNA): TGTGCCAGCAGTTTATCCCGGGACGGATACACAGATACGCAGTATTTT.

This clone was seen a single time. The chain combines TRBV4-2 with TRBJ2-1; D gene uncertain. V lost 1 base and J lost 9, with 10 bases in between. This CDR3 has 13 amino acids. Per germline, CDR1 LGHNA and CDR2 YNFKEQ. The CDR3 spells CASSQVLAVEQFF. In nucleotides, the CDR3 is TGTGCCAGCAGCCAAGTTTTAGCAGTTGAGCAGTTCTTC.

This rearrangement joins TRBV4-2 to TRBJ2-5; D not resolved. V lost 0 bases and J lost 2, with 10 bases in between. CDR1 is LGHNA and CDR2 is YNFKEQ in the germline V gene. The CDR3 spans 15 residues. The CDR3 is CASSQDWYQQETQYF. The CDR3, as DNA: TGTGCCAGCAGCCAAGATTGGTACCAGCAAGAGACCCAGTACTTC.

This clone was observed a few times. The CDR3 sequence: CASSLGGAQPQHF. The CDR3 nucleotides are TGTGCCAGCAGCTTAGGAGGGGCTCAGCCCCAGCATTTT. This rearrangement joins TRBV7-9 to TRBJ1-5, with TRBD1 as a possible D gene (5 bases). Trimming left V 1 base short and J 6 bases short, with 7 bases between. Germline V lookup: CDR1 SEHNR, CDR2 FQNEAQ (reference sequence). This CDR3 has 13 amino acids.

The V call is TRBV27, the J call TRBJ1-1, with no clear D. The CDR3 totals 14 residues. Trimming left V 3 bases short and J 1 base short, with 9 bases between. Germline lookup yields CDR1 MNHEY and CDR2 SMNVEV (reference sequence). The CDR3 protein is CASSLGSSNTEAFF. Here the CDR3 DNA reads TGTGCCAGCAGTTTGGGCAGTTCGAACACTGAAGCTTTCTTT.

V is TRBV7-9 and J is TRBJ2-1; no reliable D call. The length of the CDR3 is 17 residues. V lost 0 bases and J 5 bases, leaving 17 bases between the germline ends. CDR1 is SEHNR, CDR2 FQNEAQ, per germline (reference sequence). The chain's CDR3 is CASSLAEKTSWDNEQFF. In DNA form, the CDR3 reads TGTGCCAGCAGCTTAGCGGAGAAGACCTCTTGGGACAATGAGCAGTTCTTC. Based on the CDR3 plus reference TRBV7-9 and TRBJ2-1, the full variable domain is DTGVSQNPRHKITKRGQNVTFRCDPISEHNRLYWYRQTLGQGPEFLTYFQNEAQLEKSRLLSDRFSAERPKGSFSTLEIQRTEQGDSAMYLCASSLAEKTSWDNEQFFGPGTRLTVL.

The V and J genes are TRBV25-1 and TRBJ2-1; D not resolved. V shed 4 bases and J shed 8 bases, with 15 bases lying between them. The CDR3 sequence is 14 residues long. Germline V CDR1 and CDR2: MGHDK, SYGVNS. CDR3: CASSVVDVGDEQFF. The CDR3 DNA is TGTGCCAGCAGTGTTGTGGACGTTGGGGATGAGCAGTTCTTC. Supplemented by reference TRBV25-1 and TRBJ2-1, the full variable domain reads EADIYQTPRYLVIGTGKKITLECSQTMGHDKMYWYQQDPGMELHLIHYSYGVNSTEKGDLSSESTVSRIRTEHFPLTLESARPSHTSQYLCASSVVDVGDEQFFGPGTRLTVL.

The V call is TRBV9, the J call TRBJ2-1; possibly TRBD2 for D (6 bases). Germline CDR1 reads SGDLS; CDR2 reads YYNGEE. CDR3 size: 13 residues. V lost 7 bases and J 6 bases, leaving 14 bases between the germline ends. The CDR3 DNA is TGTGCCAGCGGGTCGGGAGAGTCCAATGAGCAGTTCTTC. Protein sequence: CASGSGESNEQFF.

This rearrangement joins TRBV5-1 to TRBJ2-2; 9 positions match TRBD2. Germline values: CDR1 SGHRS, CDR2 YFSETQ. V shed 4 bases, J shed 4 bases, and the junction held 2 bases outside the gene matches. This CDR3 has 14 residues. The CDR3 nucleotides read TGCGCCAGCAGCGGCGGGAGGGCCACCGGGGAGCTGTTTTTT. Its translation is CASSGGRATGELFF.

The chain carries TRBV6-5 and TRBJ2-1, with 10 bases matching TRBD2. V was clipped by 6 bases and J by 5 bases; unmatched bases: 4. Germline V lookup: CDR1 MNHEY, CDR2 SVGAGI. The CDR3 spans 14 residues. This chain's CDR3 is CASRPAGGNNEQFF. The CDR3 DNA reads TGTGCCAGCAGACCAGCGGGAGGGAACAATGAGCAGTTCTTC.

This clone was found once. The chain uses TRBV27 and TRBJ2-1, with 8 nucleotides matching TRBD2. The CDR3 has 14 residues. The germline V gene has CDR1 MNHEY and CDR2 SMNVEV (reference sequence). The trim removed 5 bases at V and 2 bases at J, leaving 2 bases unmatched. The CDR3 DNA reads TGTGCCAGCAGTGCAGCGGGAGCCTACAATGAGCAGTTCTTC. This translates into CASSAAGAYNEQFF.

V gene TRBV18 combines with J gene TRBJ1-4; TRBD1 aligns across 7 bases. The CDR3 runs to 16 residues. In germline, CDR1 is KGHSH, CDR2 LQKENI. V gave up 2 bases and J gave up 5 bases; unmatched junction bases: 8. The CDR3 loop is CASSPVRGMSNEKLFF. The CDR3 DNA reads TGTGCCAGCTCACCAGTCAGGGGGATGTCAAATGAAAAACTGTTTTTT.

The chain uses TRBV5-6 and TRBJ2-1; no definite D call. CDR1 and CDR2 (germline): SGHDT, YYEEEE. Deletions cut 5 bases from V and 5 bases from J, with 5 bases between. This CDR3 spans 11 amino acids. The CDR3 sequence is CASSWNNEQFF. Written as DNA, the CDR3 is TGTGCCAGCAGTTGGAACAATGAGCAGTTCTTC. Complete variable domain (other parts from reference TRBV5-6 and TRBJ2-1): DAGVTQSPTHLIKTRGQQVTLRCSPKSGHDTVSWYQQALGQGPQFIFQYYEEEERQRGNFPDRFSGHQFPNYSSELNVNALLLGDSALYLCASSWNNEQFFGPGTRLTVL.

The chain is built from TRBV30 and TRBJ1-4; weak D call: TRBD1 (5 bases). V lost 1 base and J lost 8, with 14 bases in between. This CDR3 is 14 amino acids long. Germline lookup yields CDR1 GTSNPN and CDR2 SVGIG (reference sequence). CDR3 coding DNA: TGTGCCTGGAGTGACTGGACATCCAGGGAAAAACTGTTTTTT. It yields the protein CAWSDWTSREKLFF. The variable domain in full, with the rest retrieved from reference TRBV30 and TRBJ1-4, is SQTIHQWPATLVQPVGSPLSLECTVEGTSNPNLYWYRQAAGRGLQLLFYSVGIGQISSEVPQNLSASRPQDRQFILSSKKLLLSDSGFYLCAWSDWTSREKLFFGSGTQLSVL.

J is TRBJ2-7 and V is TRBV28; D is uncertain. The germline gives CDR1 MDHEN, CDR2 SYDVKM. The ends were cut back, 7 bases at V and 0 bases at J, with 13 bases in the middle. This CDR3 is 14 amino acids long. The CDR3 nucleotides are TGTGCCAGCACTGTCTCCAGCCGCTCCTACGAGCAGTACTTC. This codes for CASTVSSRSYEQYF. Using reference TRBV28 and TRBJ2-7 for the parts outside the CDR3, the full variable domain is DVKVTQSSRYLVKRTGEKVFLECVQDMDHENMFWYRQDPGLGLRLIYFSYDVKMKEKGDIPEGYSVSREKKERFSLILESASTNQTSMYLCASTVSSRSYEQYFGPGTRLTVT.